The rows below give T cell receptor beta chains drawn from one sample of a study of T-cell reconstitution after alpha-beta-depleted transplantation in children. TCRdb passed the PCR reads through MiXCR, listing each CDR3 protein once. Among around 270,000 distinct CDR3 sequences listed, 10% were seen once. This specimen was PBMCs, taken before TCRalphabeta/CD19-depleted stem cell transplant. Every receptor here comes from a boy younger than two with acute myeloid leukemia, due to receive a stem cell transplant. The CDR3 runs from the conserved cysteine through the conserved F or W. A D gene is named only where the DNA matches it firmly. Rows give clone size only sometimes, using once, few, many, or a class for an expanded clone.

clone size | D gene | J gene | V gene | CDR3 protein | CDR3 DNA
NA | NA | TRBJ1-4 | TRBV5-1 | CASSLIRGGSEEKLFF | TGCGCCAGCAGCTTGATTCGGGGGGGTTCGGAGGAAAAACTGTTTTTT
NA | TRBD2 | TRBJ2-3 | TRBV5-1 | CASSLGGGGADTQYF | TGCGCCAGCAGCTTGGGAGGCGGGGGTGCAGATACGCAGTATTTT
many | NA | TRBJ2-2 | TRBV7-9 | CASSPGTGATGELFF | TGTGCCAGCAGCCCCGGGACCGGGGCCACCGGGGAGCTGTTTTTT
many | NA | TRBJ1-5 | TRBV28 | CASNSRRGDGPQHF | TGTGCCAGCAACTCTCGACGGGGGGATGGGCCCCAGCATTTT
many | NA | TRBJ2-1 | TRBV23-1 | CASSQCQRKFF | TGCGCCAGCAGTCAATGTCAAAGGAAGTTCTTC
many | NA | TRBJ2-7 | TRBV5-1 | CASSLDTPGYEQYF | TGCGCCAGCAGCTTGGATACCCCAGGGTACGAGCAGTACTTC
many | NA | TRBJ1-2 | TRBV6-5 | CASSYSNPWGYTF | TGTGCCAGCAGTTACTCAAACCCATGGGGCTACACCTTC
many | TRBD2 | TRBJ2-1 | TRBV7-3 | CASSFAGGPNNEQFF | TGTGCCAGCAGCTTCGCGGGGGGGCCAAACAATGAGCAGTTCTTC
many | NA | TRBJ2-5 | TRBV14 | CASSPGLADRTQYF | TGTGCCAGCAGCCCGGGGCTAGCGGACAGGACCCAGTACTTC
many | NA | TRBJ2-7 | TRBV21-1 | CASSKADNSYEQYF | TGTGCCAGCAGCAAAGCGGACAACTCCTACGAGCAGTACTTC
many | NA | TRBJ2-7 | TRBV29-1 | CSVEEEGREQYF | TGCAGCGTTGAAGAGGAAGGTCGCGAGCAGTACTTC
many | TRBD1 | TRBJ2-6 | TRBV5-1 | CASSPRDRGTSGANVLTF | TGCGCCAGCAGTCCGCGGGACAGGGGGACCTCTGGGGCCAACGTCCTGACTTTC
NA | TRBD1 | TRBJ2-5 | TRBV7-9 | CASSRPGGGETQYF | TGTGCCAGCAGCCGCCCAGGGGGCGGAGAGACCCAGTACTTC
many | NA | TRBJ1-5 | TRBV29-1 | CSVESWQERNQPQHF | TGCAGCGTTGAGTCTTGGCAGGAACGCAATCAGCCCCAGCATTTT